The 13 T cell receptor beta chains reported below all come from one sample, sequenced in a study of shared clonotypes between healthy human individuals. CD45RO-negative, CCR7-selected cells formed the naive CD8 fraction, which excluded terminally differentiated effector memory CD45RA+ cells. TCRdb's copy holds only in-frame clones and misses some; the assay was immunoSEQ multiplex PCR. The sample carries hundreds of thousands of clones, roughly 96% recorded once. Sequenced material: naive CD8+ T cells sorted from blood. All receptors come from a woman aged 30 to 39 in good health.

The gene calls are TRBV29-1 and TRBJ2-1, with TRBD1 identical over 8 bases. The V and J ends lost 0 bases and 6 bases, in that order; junction bases with no gene match: 13. The germline gives CDR1 SQVTM, CDR2 ANQGSEA. The CDR3 extends over 17 amino acids. CDR3 nucleotide sequence: TGCAGCGTTGAAGACCCTCCCGGGACAGGCCACCCCAATGAGCAGTTCTTC. It translates to CSVEDPPGTGHPNEQFF.

Remarks on this clone: Different DNA sequences within this sample yield the same CDR3. The rearrangement joins TRBV28 to TRBJ2-5, with unresolved D. The germline V and J ends were trimmed by 5 bases and 2 bases, with 3 bases remaining between them. CDR1 is MDHEN and CDR2 is SYDVKM in the germline V gene. There are 11 residues in the CDR3. This CDR3 reads CASSPQETQYF. CDR3 nucleotide sequence: TGTGCCAGCAGTCCTCAAGAGACCCAGTACTTC.

J is TRBJ2-2 and V is TRBV5-4, with 7 bases that match TRBD1. The junction had 3 bases not matched to a gene; V was cut back by 4 bases and J by 3 bases. This CDR3 is built from 14 residues. Germline lookup yields CDR1 SGHNT and CDR2 YYREEE (reference sequence). The CDR3 protein is CASSRDSHTGELFF. CDR3 in DNA: TGTGCCAGCAGCCGGGACAGCCACACCGGGGAGCTGTTTTTT.

The rearrangement uses TRBV4-1 and TRBJ2-7; TRBD2 aligns across 9 bases. Germline CDR1 and CDR2: MGHRA and YSYEKL. This CDR3 is 15 amino acids long. The J segment lost 2 bases and the V segment lost 4 bases, leaving 6 bases of the junction unmatched. The CDR3 DNA reads as TGCGCCAGCAGCCTAAGGACTAGCGAAACCTACGAGCAGTACTTC. Its translation is CASSLRTSETYEQYF.

The CDR3 loop reads CASSREDSYEQYF. CDR3 nucleotides: TGCGCCAGCTCCCGGGAGGATTCCTACGAGCAGTACTTC. The V call is TRBV5-1, the J call TRBJ2-7, with 7 bases matching TRBD2. The junction had 5 bases not matched to a gene; V was cut back by 7 bases and J by 1 base. The CDR3 runs to 13 residues. The germline CDR1 and CDR2 sequences are SGHRS and YFSETQ.

This sequence joins TRBV19 and TRBJ1-2; D not resolved. Trimming stripped 10 bases from V and 4 bases from J, with 19 bases between. CDR3 length: 14 residues. CDR1 is LNHDA, CDR2 SQIVND, per germline (reference sequence). The chain's CDR3 is CATSVAPTSYGYTF. The DNA for the CDR3 is TGTGCCACCTCCGTGGCCCCTACGTCCTATGGCTACACCTTC.

The chain couples TRBV6-5 to TRBJ2-2; D may match TRBD1 or TRBD2 (5 bases each). Germline CDR1 reads MNHEY; CDR2 reads SVGAGI. V lost 2 bases and J 6 bases, leaving 10 bases between the germline ends. The CDR3 consists of 14 residues. The CDR3 DNA is TGTGCCAGCAGTTACGTATTGGGGGCCGGGGAGCTGTTTTTT. This gives the protein CASSYVLGAGELFF.

The rearrangement joins TRBV28 to TRBJ1-4; D unclear. Trimming took 6 bases from V and 0 from J, leaving 11 bases between them. CDR1 MDHEN and CDR2 SYDVKM come from the germline V gene. The CDR3 length is 15 residues. This CDR3 reads CASSWTFATNEKLFF. The CDR3, as DNA: TGTGCCAGCAGCTGGACCTTTGCAACTAATGAAAAACTGTTTTTT.

This chain links TRBV25-1 with TRBJ1-5, with D possibly TRBD1 on 5 matching bases. This CDR3 comprises 13 residues. Germline loops: CDR1 MGHDK, CDR2 SYGVNS. With 6 bases removed from V and 4 bases from J, the gap between germline ends came to 10 bases. CDR3 loop: CASRGDQNQPQHF. The CDR3 region has the DNA TGTGCCAGCAGGGGGGACCAAAATCAGCCCCAGCATTTT.

The chain's CDR3 is CASSTDHLLTLETSGVNEQYF. The CDR3 nucleotides read TGTGCCAGTAGTACCGACCACCTATTAACCCTCGAGACTAGCGGGGTGAATGAGCAGTACTTC. The V gene is TRBV19, the J gene TRBJ2-7; 11 bases line up with TRBD2. The J segment lost 7 bases and the V segment lost 4 bases, leaving 27 bases of the junction unmatched. Germline V gives CDR1 LNHDA, CDR2 SQIVND (reference sequence). CDR3 length: 21 amino acids.

This clone is a singleton in its sample. This chain links TRBV13 with TRBJ2-4; 7 bases match TRBD2. The CDR3 covers 15 residues. The J segment lost 7 bases and the V segment lost 5 bases, leaving 11 bases of the junction unmatched. The germline CDR1 and CDR2 sequences are PRHDT and FYEKMQ (reference sequence). CDR3 bases: TGTGCCAGCAGCCCCCCGGCAGCGGGACGGAACATTCAGTACTTC. Its translation is CASSPPAAGRNIQYF.

The gene calls are TRBV2 and TRBJ2-3, with TRBD1 matching 9 bases. CDR1 and CDR2 (germline): SNHLY, FYNNEI. Trimming cost V 2 bases and J 0 bases; bases outside gene matches: 9. This CDR3 contains 18 residues. CDR3 nucleotide sequence: TGTGCCAGCAGTGAACCCCGGGACAGGGAGACTAGCACAGATACGCAGTATTTT. This sequence encodes CASSEPRDRETSTDTQYF.

The gene calls are TRBV28 and TRBJ1-5; D is perhaps TRBD1 (5 bases). The CDR3 extends over 15 amino acids. The germline CDR1 and CDR2 sequences are MDHEN and SYDVKM. Trimming took 2 bases from V and 3 from J, leaving 11 bases between them. The CDR3 DNA is TGTGCCAGCAGTTTAACGGGGGACCTCAATCAGCCCCAGCATTTT. The encoded protein is CASSLTGDLNQPQHF.